This TCR beta chain was obtained from a study of cytomegalovirus exposure and HLA in healthy donors (dated by TCRdb to 2016 to 2017). In terms of the full investigation: An earlier analysis of approximately 550 of the donors reported approximately 270 Gb of sequence data and 117 million unique TCR beta sequences from about 200 million T cells. An early release covering about 600 HLA-typed donors comprised approximately 300 gigabases of sequencing data and some 79 million unique TCR sequences. Of the approximately 370 genotyped donors, 80% to 90% were placed in the genetic ancestry cluster associated with self-reported Caucasian donors. The study aimed to test whether cataloging public T cell receptors could reveal signatures of past pathogen exposure. The T cell repertoires of several hundred subjects were profiled by immunosequencing and related to cytomegalovirus serostatus. Along with the roughly 670-subject first cohort, a separate validation cohort of over 90 different subjects was used. To predict cytomegalovirus infection status, the study brought together high-throughput TCR immunosequencing, statistical association of individual TCRs with disease status, and machine learning. A later analysis re-examined previously published TCR beta repertoires from about 670 donors and added high-resolution HLA genotyping to investigate patterns of TCR occurrence. The later analysis used no new phenotypic data to find candidate immune exposures, relying instead on TCR beta sequences and their occurrence across donors. An earlier analysis of 500 to 750 of the donors applied high-throughput TCR beta sequencing to assess whether each TCR beta V gene segment acted as functional or pseudogenic. Donor age, sex, ethnicity and CMV serostatus were collected together with the repertoire data. Genome-wide SNP genotypes for about 65% of the roughly 700 donors were used in a later genetic analysis, which treated that subset as a discovery cohort. All discovery cohort repertoires had been generated on a single sequencing platform. Both class I and class II loci were covered by HLA typing, at four-digit resolution. Typing coverage varied by locus: 629-630 donors for A, B, C, DRB1 and DQB1; under 550 for DQA1; more than 600 for DPA1; under 490 for DPB1. A handful of DR-DQ haplotypes were handled as single units for association and clustering because linkage in the cohort was strong. Among 300 to 500 genotyped donors of the cohort, an average of around 250,000 unique TCR beta nucleotide sequences was sequenced per donor, of which about 20% were non-productive. General study outcomes and caveats: A total of fewer than 200 TCR beta chains were listed by the study as associated with cytomegalovirus. An earlier analysis of 587 of the donors showed that most TCR beta V segments appeared in productive rearrangements either about 87% or about 30% of the time, which broadly matched IMGT annotations. A further reported finding was that TCR beta sequences accurately predicted the HLA-A and HLA-B alleles for most subjects in the first cohort. The cohort was sequenced for TCR beta chains only, and without alpha or paired-chain data the features that could be detected were limited. Most TCR sequences were seen in very few donors, while some public TCRs were found in many individuals. According to a later genetic analysis, donors in an Asian-associated ancestry cluster had fewer N-insertions in productive TCRs than the roughly 700-donor mean. Linkage disequilibrium might explain the correlated functional status among segregating V segments, but an unknown experimental factor could not be ruled out. In a later analysis, HLA-associated TCR beta chains were found to be more clonally expanded and to have lower generation probabilities than equally common non-associated chains. In vitro tests confirmed that a few of the cytomegalovirus-associated TCR beta chains recognize cytomegalovirus antigens. In both the original and validation cohorts, the classifier was reported to diagnose cytomegalovirus status with high specificity and sensitivity. The only immune exposure information available for the cohort was CMV serostatus. A later analysis reported that several top co-occurrence clusters appeared linked to parvovirus B19, influenza, CMV and Epstein-Barr virus. HLA typing was unavailable for some donors at each locus, so association tests used only the typed subset. The authors suggested that the approach could potentially be generalized to other disease states and immunological phenotypes. Presence/absence analyses assumed roughly uniform sequencing depth across donors, an assumption that may not hold. The sequencing pipeline was judged likely to have produced a cluster of highly shared sequence variants as a technical artifact. A later analysis associated about 17,000 TCR beta sequences with specific HLA alleles at a false discovery rate of 0.05. Seventeen rarely observed V segments, including chromosome 9 orphons, were excluded from the earlier analysis of several hundred of the donors because counts were too low. Assigning TCR associations to individual alleles was difficult when HLA alleles, especially DR and DQ, strongly co-occurred. According to a later analysis, TCR association rates differed among HLA loci, with DRB1 alleles showing the most associated TCRs and HLA-C alleles showing the fewest. A later analysis found that most CMV-associated TCR beta chains appeared HLA-restricted, with HLA associations seemingly driven largely by CMV exposure. V-gene and J-gene trimming of TCR beta chains was associated with a missense DCLRE1C variant in a later genetic analysis, and the association was replicated in an independent cohort.

Regarding this clone: What antigen it recognizes has not been identified. No much larger clonotype is one base removed from it; base qualities were not supplied.

Libraries were prepared through the immunoSEQ multiplex PCR assay. For the multiplex PCR, a mixture combining 60 forward primers for TCR Vbeta segments and 13 reverse primers for TCR Jbeta segments was used. The CDR3 region of rearranged TCR beta genes was amplified from genomic DNA by a multiplex PCR assay. The amplified TCR beta libraries were sequenced on the Illumina HiSeq System as 87-base-pair reads. Per the original workflow: A later analysis tallied around 82 million unique TCR beta chains across the 700 or so repertoires, and approximately 12 million of those chains were shared by two or more donors. Raw reads were error-corrected and collapsed into unique sequences by a nearest-neighbor algorithm in which closely related sequences were merged to remove PCR and sequencing errors. CDR3 sequences were aligned to IMGT reference sequences to assign V, D and J gene segments. For a sequence to be retained, at least a six-nucleotide match to both a V gene segment and a J gene segment was required. Rearrangements were classified as productive when the CDR3 lacked stop codons and remained in frame with V and J, and all other rearrangements were classified as non-productive. Following IMGT convention, CDR3 was defined as the stretch from the second conserved V-encoded cysteine to the conserved J-encoded phenylalanine. The earlier analysis of 500 to 750 of the donors excluded any sequence lacking an unambiguous match to a single V gene segment. In an earlier analysis of approximately 590 of the donors, a V segment was called functional when productive rearrangements were above 56.7%, and segregating when the standard deviation between donors exceeded 5%. A statistical classification framework was built to diagnose cytomegalovirus status from the catalog of TCR beta chain sequences. A later analysis assigned V and J genes by comparing TCR nucleotide sequences with IMGT/GENE-DB human TR gene sequences. In a later analysis, CDR3 sequences and most-parsimonious VDJ recombination scenarios were assigned using the TCRdist pipeline. In a later analysis, each TCR beta chain was defined by its CDR3 amino acid sequence together with its V-gene family, and reads without a unique V-gene family were excluded. As a way to deal with suspected cross-contamination and a sequencing artifact, a later analysis dropped approximately 570 nucleotide sequences that were highly shared and had low generation probability. In a later analysis, a clonal expansion index was calculated for each public chain from normalized within-repertoire ranks of inferred template counts. A later analysis computed generation probabilities with a VDJ recombination model fitted to out-of-frame rearrangements, and checked the results against IGoR. Hypergeometric tests were used in a later analysis to score TCR-TCR, TCR-HLA and TCR-CMV co-occurrence, with a repertoire-size bias correction applied to the TCR pairs. A later analysis estimated false discovery rates by permuting HLA or CMV assignments 20 times. In a later analysis, co-occurring TCRs were grouped using DBSCAN, with TCRdist sequence similarity added in when clustering inside HLA-allele-positive subsets. Repertoires with fewer than 30,000 or more than 120,000 public chains, plus five repertoires with anomalous nucleotide sharing, were excluded from co-occurrence clustering. The immuneACCESS repertoire file appears here via TCRdb, limited to in-frame rearrangements. These files lack a portion of the clones; in checked studies, under half of the deficit traces to unresolved V genes, and the cause of the others is not known. V, J and clone size reflect that table, while D and trimming were determined from the DNA. This sample holds 110,000 to 150,000 clones; roughly four fifths were observed only once. The ten top clones hold around 1.5% of the sample.

The cohort consisted of 670 or so healthy bone marrow donors. At the time of sampling, every cohort member was nominally healthy, though immune exposures that went unrecorded were likely present. The donor was CMV seronegative and belonged to the group of 320 or so seronegative cohort members. Each donor provided a peripheral blood sample, and peripheral blood mononuclear cells were used for TCR beta sequencing. The Qiagen DNeasy Blood Extraction Kit was used to extract genomic DNA from the blood cell samples. The TCR originated in a female donor in good health and CMV-seronegative. Specimen: PBMCs.

The DNA is TGTGCCAGTAGTCCAACCGGGACTAGCGGGATAAATGAGCAGTTCTTC. Translated, it reads CASSPTGTSGINEQFF. This sequence uses TRBV19 and TRBJ2-1, with 13 middle bases fitting TRBD2. Trimming removed 5 bases from V and 7 bases from J; the gene matches leave 8 bases unexplained. The CDR3 starts with the cysteine, ends with the phenylalanine, and has 16 residues. The retained sequence is limited to the CDR3, 48 bases, with the frame set at the first base. The germline V gene (reference sequence) sets CDR1 to LNHDA and CDR2 to SQIVND.